The clone carrying this TCR beta chain was seen only a few times. The data originate from a study of blood T cell repertoires in COVID-19. Methods used by the authors: For nucleated cells, counts were estimated from reference gene primer amplification. Libraries were prepared by immunoSEQ multiplex PCR; TCRdb keeps only in-frame clonotypes and omits some of them. From that table come the V and J calls and clone size; the DNA was used to work out D and trimming. This table has 200,000 to 250,000 clones, 88% appearing once. Everyone who took part was about 18 to 90 years old, and they came from some 23 US areas. Cohorts were assigned according to the clinical history that participants reported. Exposed volunteers were people who met a COVID-19 case within 2 weeks before study entry. V gave up 1 base and J gave up 1 base, with 14 bases separating them. The CDR3 loop spans 17 amino acids. Germline-derived CDR1 and CDR2 are MGHRA and YSYEKL.

V usage is TRBV4-1 and J usage is TRBJ1-5, with D perhaps matching TRBD1 (6 bases). This clonotype was obtained from a woman aged 30 to 39 who had been exposed to COVID-19. Sequencing was done on a sample of PBMCs or T cells enriched from blood (not recorded which). The CDR3 DNA reads TGCGCCAGCAGCCAAGGACGACAGGCGGGCAGCAATCAGCCCCAGCATTTT. The encoded protein is CASSQGRQAGSNQPQHF.